The source of this T cell receptor beta chain is a study of T-cell memory formation after mild COVID-19. Whole-study findings and limits: Pre-infection memory contained some responding clones, which suggested that cross-reactive memory had joined. There was a balanced CD4/CD8 profile in clones contracting day 15 to 85, and later expanders leaned CD4+. Those CD4+ clones that contracted were mainly in CM and EM (CD8+ ones in EMRA).

Employing constant-segment primers, 5'RACE generated TCR alpha and TCR beta cDNA libraries bearing sample barcodes and UMIs. In TCRdb, the 5' RACE reads were re-called with MiXCR into one record per CDR3 protein. This sample carries fewer than 650,000 distinct CDR3 sequences, roughly a sixth of them seen once, and the ten largest clones take roughly 8%. This clonotype appeared a few times. Its target is not known. The length of the CDR3 is 14 residues. The V gene lost 4 bases and the J gene lost 1 base, with 8 bases spanning the gap. The TCR sequence derives from an adult woman who had mild COVID-19 (a few samples of this study predate the infection). Cell type and time point are not known. The gene calls are TRBV12-3 or TRBV12-4 and TRBJ2-1; the D call may be TRBD1 or TRBD2 (5 bases each). The sample was PBMCs or a T cell subset sorted from them (not recorded which). CDR3 amino acids: CASSSWGSYNEQFF. CDR3 DNA: TGTGCCAGCAGTTCCTGGGGGTCCTACAATGAGCAGTTCTTC.